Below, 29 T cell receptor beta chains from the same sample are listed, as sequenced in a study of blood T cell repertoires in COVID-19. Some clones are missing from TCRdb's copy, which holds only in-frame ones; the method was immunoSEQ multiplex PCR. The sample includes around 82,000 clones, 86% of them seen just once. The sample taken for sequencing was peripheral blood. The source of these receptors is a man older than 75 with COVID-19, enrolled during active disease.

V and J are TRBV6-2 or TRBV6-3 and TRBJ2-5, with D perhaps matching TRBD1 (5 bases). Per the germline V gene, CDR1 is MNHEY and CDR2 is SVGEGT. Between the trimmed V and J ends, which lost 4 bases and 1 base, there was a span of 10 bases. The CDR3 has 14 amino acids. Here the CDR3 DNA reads TGTGCCAGCAGTTTATCTGGGGCCCAAGAGACCCAGTACTTC. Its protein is CASSLSGAQETQYF.

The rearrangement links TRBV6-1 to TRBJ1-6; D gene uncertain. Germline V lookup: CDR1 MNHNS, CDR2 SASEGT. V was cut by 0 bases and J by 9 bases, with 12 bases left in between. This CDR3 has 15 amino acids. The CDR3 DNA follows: TGTGCCAGCAGTGAAGCGGGCGGGTTAGGTTCACCCCTCCACTTT. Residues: CASSEAGGLGSPLHF.

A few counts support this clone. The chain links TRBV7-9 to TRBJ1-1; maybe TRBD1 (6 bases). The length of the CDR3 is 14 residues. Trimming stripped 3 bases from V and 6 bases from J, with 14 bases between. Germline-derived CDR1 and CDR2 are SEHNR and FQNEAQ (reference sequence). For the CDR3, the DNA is TGTGCCAGCAGCTTCAATCAGGGGTTCTCTGAAGCTTTCTTT. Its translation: CASSFNQGFSEAFF.

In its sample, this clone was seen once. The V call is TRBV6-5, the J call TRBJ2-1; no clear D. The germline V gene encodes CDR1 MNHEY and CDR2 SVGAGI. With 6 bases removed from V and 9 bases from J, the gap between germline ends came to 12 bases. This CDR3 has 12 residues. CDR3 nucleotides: TGTGCCAGCAGCGACGTGGGCCTTGAGCAGTTCTTC. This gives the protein CASSDVGLEQFF.

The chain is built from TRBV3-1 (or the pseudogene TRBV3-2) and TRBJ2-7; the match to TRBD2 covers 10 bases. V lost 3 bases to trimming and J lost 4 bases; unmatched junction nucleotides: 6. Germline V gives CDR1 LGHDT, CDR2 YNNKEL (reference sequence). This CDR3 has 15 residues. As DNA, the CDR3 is TGTGCCAGCAGCCAGACGAGACTAGCGGGTTACGAGCAGTACTTC. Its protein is CASSQTRLAGYEQYF.

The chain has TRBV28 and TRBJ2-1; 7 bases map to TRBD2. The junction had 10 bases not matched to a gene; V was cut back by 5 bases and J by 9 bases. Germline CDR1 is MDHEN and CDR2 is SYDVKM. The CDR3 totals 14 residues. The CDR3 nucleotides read TGTGCCAGCAGTGCCCCGGCGCGGGGGACTGAGCAGTTCTTC. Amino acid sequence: CASSAPARGTEQFF. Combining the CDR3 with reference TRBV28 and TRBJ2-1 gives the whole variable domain DVKVTQSSRYLVKRTGEKVFLECVQDMDHENMFWYRQDPGLGLRLIYFSYDVKMKEKGDIPEGYSVSREKKERFSLILESASTNQTSMYLCASSAPARGTEQFFGPGTRLTVL.

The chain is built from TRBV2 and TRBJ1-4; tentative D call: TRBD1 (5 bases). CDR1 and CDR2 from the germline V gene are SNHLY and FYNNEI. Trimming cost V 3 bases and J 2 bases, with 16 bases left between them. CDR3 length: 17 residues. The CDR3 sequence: CASSDISWGVTNEKLFF. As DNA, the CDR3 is TGTGCCAGCAGTGATATCTCTTGGGGGGTCACTAATGAAAAACTGTTTTTT.

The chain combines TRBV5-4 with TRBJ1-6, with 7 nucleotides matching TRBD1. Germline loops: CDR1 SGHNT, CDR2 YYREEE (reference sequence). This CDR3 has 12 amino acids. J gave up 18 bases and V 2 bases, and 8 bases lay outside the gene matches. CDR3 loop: CASSFLDRENHF. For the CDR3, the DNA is TGTGCCAGCAGCTTCCTCGACAGGGAGAACCACTTT.

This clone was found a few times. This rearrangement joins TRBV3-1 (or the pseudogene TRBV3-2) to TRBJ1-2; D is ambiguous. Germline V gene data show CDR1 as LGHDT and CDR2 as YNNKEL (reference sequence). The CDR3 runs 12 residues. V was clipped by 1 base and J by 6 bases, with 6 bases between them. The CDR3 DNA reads TGTGCCAGCAGCCAAGCTCAGAATGGCTACACCTTC. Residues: CASSQAQNGYTF.

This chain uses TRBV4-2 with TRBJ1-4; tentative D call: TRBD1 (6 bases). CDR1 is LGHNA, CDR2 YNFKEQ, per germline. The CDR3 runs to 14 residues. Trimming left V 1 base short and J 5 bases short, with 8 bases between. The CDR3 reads CASSQGGQNEKLFF. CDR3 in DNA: TGTGCCAGCAGCCAAGGCGGACAGAATGAAAAACTGTTTTTT.

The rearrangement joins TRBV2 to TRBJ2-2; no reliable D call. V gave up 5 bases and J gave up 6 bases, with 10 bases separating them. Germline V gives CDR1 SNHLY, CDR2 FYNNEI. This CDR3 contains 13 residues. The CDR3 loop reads CASSKDTAGELFF. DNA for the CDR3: TGTGCCAGCAGTAAAGATACGGCCGGGGAGCTGTTTTTT.

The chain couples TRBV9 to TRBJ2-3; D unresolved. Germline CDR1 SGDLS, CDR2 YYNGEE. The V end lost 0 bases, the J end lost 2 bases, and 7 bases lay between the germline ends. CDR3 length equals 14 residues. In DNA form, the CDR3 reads TGTGCCAGCAGCGTAGTTGAGAACACAGATACGCAGTATTTT. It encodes CASSVVENTDTQYF.

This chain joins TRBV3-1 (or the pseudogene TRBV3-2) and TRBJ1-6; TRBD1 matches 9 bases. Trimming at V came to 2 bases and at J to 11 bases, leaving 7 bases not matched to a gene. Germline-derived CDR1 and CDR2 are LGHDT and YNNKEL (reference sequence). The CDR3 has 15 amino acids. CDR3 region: CASSQNPGQGPPLHF. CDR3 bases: TGTGCCAGCAGCCAAAACCCGGGACAGGGACCACCCCTCCACTTT.

CDR3 loop: CASSISPGFSNQPQHF. As DNA, the CDR3 is TGTGCCAGTAGTATTAGCCCAGGGTTTAGCAATCAGCCCCAGCATTTT. The chain is built from TRBV19 and TRBJ1-5; D might be TRBD1 (5 bases). This CDR3 region has 16 residues. V dropped 3 bases and J dropped 0 bases, with 12 bases sitting between them. Germline values: CDR1 LNHDA, CDR2 SQIVND (reference sequence).

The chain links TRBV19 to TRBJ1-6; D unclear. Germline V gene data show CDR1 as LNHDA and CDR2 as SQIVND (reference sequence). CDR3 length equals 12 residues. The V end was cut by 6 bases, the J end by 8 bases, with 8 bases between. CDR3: CASSSSDSPLHF. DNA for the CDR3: TGTGCCAGTAGCTCGTCTGATTCACCCCTCCACTTT.

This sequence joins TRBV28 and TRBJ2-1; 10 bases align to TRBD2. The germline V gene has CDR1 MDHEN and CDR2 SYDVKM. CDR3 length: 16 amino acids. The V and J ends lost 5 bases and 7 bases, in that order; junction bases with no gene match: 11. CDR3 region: CASSHRGAGGPNEQFF. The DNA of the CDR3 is TGTGCCAGCAGTCACCGGGGAGCGGGGGGGCCGAATGAGCAGTTCTTC. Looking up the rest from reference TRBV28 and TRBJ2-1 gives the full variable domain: DVKVTQSSRYLVKRTGEKVFLECVQDMDHENMFWYRQDPGLGLRLIYFSYDVKMKEKGDIPEGYSVSREKKERFSLILESASTNQTSMYLCASSHRGAGGPNEQFFGPGTRLTVL.

CDR3 residues: CASGRTGGLKNYGYTF. CDR3 coding DNA: TGTGCCAGCGGCAGAACAGGGGGCCTCAAGAACTATGGCTACACCTTC. This chain joins TRBV28 and TRBJ1-2; 9 nucleotides agree with TRBD1. Germline CDR1 MDHEN, CDR2 SYDVKM. The CDR3 sequence is 16 residues long. J lost 2 bases, V lost 8 bases, and 12 bases had no gene match.

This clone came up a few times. CDR3 sequence: CASSMGGGGESQHF. The DNA of the CDR3 is TGTGCCAGTAGTATGGGCGGGGGCGGAGAATCCCAGCATTTT. The chain recombines TRBV19 with TRBJ1-5; TRBD1 might be the D (6 bases). From germline, CDR1 is LNHDA and CDR2 SQIVND (reference sequence). V was pared by 3 bases and J by 11 bases, with 17 bases between. This CDR3 is 14 amino acids long. Full variable domain (rest looked up from reference TRBV19 and TRBJ1-5): DGGITQSPKYLFRKEGQNVTLSCEQNLNHDAMYWYRQDPGQGLRLIYYSQIVNDFQKGDIAEGYSVSREKKESFPLTVTSAQKNPTAFYLCASSMGGGGESQHFGDGTRLSIL.

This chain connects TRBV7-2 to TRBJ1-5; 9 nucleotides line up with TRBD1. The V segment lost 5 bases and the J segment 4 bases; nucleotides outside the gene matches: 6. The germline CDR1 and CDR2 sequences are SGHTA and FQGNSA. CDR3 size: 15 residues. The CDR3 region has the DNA TGTGCCAGCAGCGCGAGGACAGGGGTTAATCAGCCCCAGCATTTT. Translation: CASSARTGVNQPQHF.

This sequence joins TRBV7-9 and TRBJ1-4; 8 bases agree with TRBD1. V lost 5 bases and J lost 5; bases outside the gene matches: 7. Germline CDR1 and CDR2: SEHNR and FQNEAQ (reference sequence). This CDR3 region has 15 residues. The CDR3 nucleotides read TGTGCCAGCAGCATCTACCGGGACAGGAATGAAAAACTGTTTTTT. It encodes CASSIYRDRNEKLFF.

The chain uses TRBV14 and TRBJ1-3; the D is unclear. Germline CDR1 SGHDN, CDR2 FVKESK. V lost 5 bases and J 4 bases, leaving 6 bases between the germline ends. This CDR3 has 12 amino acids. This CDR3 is CASSSGGNTIYF. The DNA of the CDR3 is TGTGCCAGCAGCTCAGGCGGAAACACCATATATTTT.

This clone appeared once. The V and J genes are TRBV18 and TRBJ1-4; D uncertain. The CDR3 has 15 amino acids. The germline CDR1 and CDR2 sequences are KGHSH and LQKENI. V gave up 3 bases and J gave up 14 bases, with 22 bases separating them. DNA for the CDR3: TGTGCCAGCTCACCTGACCGGGAACTCCTCCTCGGGCTGTTTTTT. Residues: CASSPDRELLLGLFF.

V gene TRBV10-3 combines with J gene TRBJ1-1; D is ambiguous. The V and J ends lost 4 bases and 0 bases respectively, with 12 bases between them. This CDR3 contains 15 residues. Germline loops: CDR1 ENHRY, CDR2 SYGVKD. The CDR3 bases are TGTGCCATCAGTGGAGCGGGGAGCATGAACACTGAAGCTTTCTTT. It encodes CAISGAGSMNTEAFF.

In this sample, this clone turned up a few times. The CDR3 coding sequence is TGTGCCAGCAGTTACGAACTCGGTGAAAAACTGTTTTTT. Translated, it gives CASSYELGEKLFF. The chain joins TRBV6-5 to TRBJ1-4; D remains unclear. The CDR3 totals 13 residues. The V and J ends lost 2 bases and 7 bases respectively, with 8 bases between them. From germline, CDR1 is MNHEY and CDR2 SVGAGI.

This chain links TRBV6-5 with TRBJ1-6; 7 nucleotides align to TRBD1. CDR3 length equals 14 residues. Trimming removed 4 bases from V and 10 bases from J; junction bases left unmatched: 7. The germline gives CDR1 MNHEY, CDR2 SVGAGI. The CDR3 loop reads CASSSDRAGSPLHF. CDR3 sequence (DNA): TGTGCCAGCAGTTCCGACAGGGCAGGGTCACCCCTCCACTTT.

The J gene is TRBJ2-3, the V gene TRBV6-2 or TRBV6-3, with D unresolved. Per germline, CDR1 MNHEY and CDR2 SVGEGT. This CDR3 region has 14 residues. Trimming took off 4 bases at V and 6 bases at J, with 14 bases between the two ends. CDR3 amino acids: CASSFRNPPDTQYF. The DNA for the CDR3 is TGTGCCAGCAGTTTCCGTAATCCCCCCGATACGCAGTATTTT.

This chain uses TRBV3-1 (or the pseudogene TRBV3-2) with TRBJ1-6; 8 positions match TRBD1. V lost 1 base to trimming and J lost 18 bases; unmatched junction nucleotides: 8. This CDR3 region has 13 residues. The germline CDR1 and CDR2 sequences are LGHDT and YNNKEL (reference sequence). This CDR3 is CASSQGRTGTTHF. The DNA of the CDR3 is TGTGCCAGCAGCCAAGGAAGGACAGGGACGACCCACTTT.

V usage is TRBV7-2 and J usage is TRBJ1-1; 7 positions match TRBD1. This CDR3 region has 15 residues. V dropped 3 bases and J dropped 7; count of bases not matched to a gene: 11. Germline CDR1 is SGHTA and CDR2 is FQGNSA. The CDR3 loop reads CASSFSGGGSFEAFF. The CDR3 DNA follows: TGTGCCAGCAGCTTCTCAGGGGGAGGTTCGTTTGAAGCTTTCTTT.

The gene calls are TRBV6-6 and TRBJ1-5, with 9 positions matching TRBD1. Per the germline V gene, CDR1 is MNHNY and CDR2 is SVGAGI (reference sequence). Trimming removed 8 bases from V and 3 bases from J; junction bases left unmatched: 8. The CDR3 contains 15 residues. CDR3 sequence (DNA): TGTGCCAGCCACCCCGGGACAGGGTACAATCAGCCCCAGCATTTT. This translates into CASHPGTGYNQPQHF.